These 4 T cell receptor beta chains were sequenced from one sample in a study of shared clonotypes between healthy human individuals. Clones were sequenced by immunoSEQ multiplex PCR, and TCRdb holds only the in-frame ones, with some missing. In the table there are some 2,000,000 clones, 90% to 97% of which are singletons. Sequences were obtained from naive CD4+ T cells sorted from blood. The subset was: CD45RA+ positively selected. Receptors originate from a man aged 18 to 35 in good health.

This rearrangement joins TRBV6-5 to TRBJ2-3, with D unresolved. Trimming took off 5 bases at V and 2 bases at J, with 2 bases between the two ends. Germline lookup yields CDR1 MNHEY and CDR2 SVGAGI. The CDR3 length is 11 residues. CDR3 DNA sequence: TGTGCCAGCAGTACCACAGATACGCAGTATTTT. This encodes CASSTTDTQYF.

In regard to this clone: The same CDR3 also results from other DNA sequences found in this sample. V is TRBV27 and J is TRBJ1-5, with D uncertain. The V end lost 2 bases, the J end lost 7 bases, and 6 bases lay between the germline ends. The germline V gene encodes CDR1 MNHEY and CDR2 SMNVEV (reference sequence). There are 12 residues in the CDR3. The CDR3 is CASSLGGQPQHF. The DNA of the CDR3 is TGTGCCAGCAGTTTAGGTGGCCAGCCCCAGCATTTT.

This clone was recorded once. The chain couples TRBV5-6 to TRBJ2-2; a possible D gene is TRBD1 (7 bases). From germline, CDR1 is SGHDT and CDR2 YYEEEE. The V gene lost 2 bases and the J gene lost 1 base, with 12 bases spanning the gap. The CDR3 loop spans 16 amino acids. CDR3 amino acids: CASSFTGDWNTGELFF. CDR3 sequence (DNA): TGTGCCAGCAGCTTTACAGGGGACTGGAACACCGGGGAGCTGTTTTTT.

The CDR3 nucleotides read TGCGCCAGCAGCCAAGTGGCCGAGAGCTCCTACAATGAGCAGTTCTTC. This translates into CASSQVAESSYNEQFF. This chain uses TRBV4-1 with TRBJ2-1; D call uncertain. Trimming removed 1 base from V and 0 bases from J, with 10 bases in between. The CDR3 contains 16 residues. CDR1 is MGHRA, CDR2 YSYEKL, per germline.